This TCR beta chain emerged from a study of blood T cell repertoires in COVID-19. Study at large: In each case, the material was cDNA or gDNA derived from T cells, B-cell-depleted T cells, or PBMCs.

TCRdb's copy holds only in-frame clones and misses some; the assay was immunoSEQ multiplex PCR. The sample consists of hundreds of thousands of clones, more than 75% of them appearing once. The germline gives CDR1 MNHEY, CDR2 SMNVEV (reference sequence). V lost 2 bases, J lost 6 bases, and 5 bases lay in between. The CDR3 length is 11 residues. Sequencing was performed on PBMCs or T cells enriched from blood (not recorded which). The chain couples TRBV27 to TRBJ2-7; a possible D gene is TRBD2 (5 bases). This receptor was identified in a woman between 45 and 65 years old who had recovered from COVID-19. DNA of the CDR3: TGTGCCAGCAGTTTAGGAGGCGAGCAGTACTTC. Amino acids: CASSLGGEQYF.